This note documents a single T cell receptor (beta chain) sequence. Its target is not known. This sample was taken from a study of T cells in Graves' hyperthyroidism and ophthalmopathy. Study findings and constraints: Most thyroid clonotypes expanded above 0.001 appeared in blood too. Stable hyperthyroidism was told apart from ophthalmopathy by a model built on 13 V-J features.

Lactation, pregnancy, other autoimmune disease or uncontrolled infection excluded patients. Thyroid ultrasound, orbital computed tomography, clinical symptoms, and serum thyroxine and TRAb underpinned diagnoses. V lost 5 bases to trimming and J lost 7 bases, with 15 bases between them. Germline values: CDR1 LNHDA, CDR2 SQIVND (reference sequence). CDR3 size: 14 residues. It was RNA transcripts that yielded the amplified TCR beta CDR3 regions. When the TCR CDR3 underwent first-round RT-PCR, the HTBI primer set was used. TCRdb called the multiplex PCR reads again in MiXCR, with one record for every CDR3 protein. The sample lists approximately 510,000 distinct CDR3 sequences; approximately 49% were seen once.

This TCR was recovered from an adult woman with Graves' disease, either hyperthyroidism or ophthalmopathy (not recorded which). The sequencing sample was made of peripheral blood or thyroid tissue (not recorded which). The chain links TRBV19 to TRBJ1-5; possibly TRBD1 for D (5 bases). CDR3 DNA sequence: TGTGCCAGTAGTCTGGGACTTGGAGGGCAGCCCCAGCATTTT. Its protein is CASSLGLGGQPQHF.